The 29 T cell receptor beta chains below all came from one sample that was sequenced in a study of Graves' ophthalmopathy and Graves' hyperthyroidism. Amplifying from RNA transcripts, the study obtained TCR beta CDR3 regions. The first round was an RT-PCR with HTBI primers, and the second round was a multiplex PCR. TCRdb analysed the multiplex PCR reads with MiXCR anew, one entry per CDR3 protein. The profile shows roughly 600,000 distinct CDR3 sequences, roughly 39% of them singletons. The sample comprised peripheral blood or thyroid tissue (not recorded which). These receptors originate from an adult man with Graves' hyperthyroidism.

The CDR3 reads CASSGLAGTAFF. As DNA, the CDR3 is TGTGCCAGCAGTGGATTAGCGGGAACGGCTTTCTTT. The V gene is TRBV2, the J gene TRBJ1-1; no reliable D call. Germline V gene sequence: CDR1 SNHLY, CDR2 FYNNEI. CDR3 length: 12 amino acids. V was trimmed by 4 bases and J by 11 bases, leaving 14 bases between them.

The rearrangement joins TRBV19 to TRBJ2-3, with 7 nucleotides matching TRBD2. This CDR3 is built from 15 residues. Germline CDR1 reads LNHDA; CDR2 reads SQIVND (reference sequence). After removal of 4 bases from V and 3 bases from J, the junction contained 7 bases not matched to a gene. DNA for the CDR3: TGTGCCAGTAGTACCGCTAGCGGATCAACAGATACGCAGTATTTT. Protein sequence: CASSTASGSTDTQYF.

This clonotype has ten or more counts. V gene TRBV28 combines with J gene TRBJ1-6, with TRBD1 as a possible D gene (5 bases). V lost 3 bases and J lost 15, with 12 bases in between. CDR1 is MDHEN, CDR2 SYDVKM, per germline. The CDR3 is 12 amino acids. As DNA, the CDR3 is TGTGCCAGCAGTTTGCCAGGGCTTCTCCTCCACTTT. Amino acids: CASSLPGLLLHF.

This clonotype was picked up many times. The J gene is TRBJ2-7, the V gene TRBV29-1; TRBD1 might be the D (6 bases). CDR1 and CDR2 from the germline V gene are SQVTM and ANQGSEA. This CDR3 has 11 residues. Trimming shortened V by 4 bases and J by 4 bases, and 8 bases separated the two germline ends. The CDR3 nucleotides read TGCAGCGTTGCAAGGGGGTACGAGCAGTACTTC. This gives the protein CSVARGYEQYF.

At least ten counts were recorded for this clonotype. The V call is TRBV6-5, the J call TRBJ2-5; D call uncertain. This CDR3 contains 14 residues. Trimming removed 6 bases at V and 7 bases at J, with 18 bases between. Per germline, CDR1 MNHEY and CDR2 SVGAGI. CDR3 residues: CASSSYSIRTTQYF. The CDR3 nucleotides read TGTGCCAGCAGCTCCTACAGTATCCGGACGACCCAGTACTTC.

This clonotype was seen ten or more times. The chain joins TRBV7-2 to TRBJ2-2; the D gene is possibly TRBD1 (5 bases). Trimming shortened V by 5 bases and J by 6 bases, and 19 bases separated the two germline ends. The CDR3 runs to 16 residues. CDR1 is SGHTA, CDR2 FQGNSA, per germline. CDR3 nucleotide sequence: TGTGCCAGCAGCCCTCGATTGACAGCTTCGTCCGGGGAGCTGTTTTTT. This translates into CASSPRLTASSGELFF.

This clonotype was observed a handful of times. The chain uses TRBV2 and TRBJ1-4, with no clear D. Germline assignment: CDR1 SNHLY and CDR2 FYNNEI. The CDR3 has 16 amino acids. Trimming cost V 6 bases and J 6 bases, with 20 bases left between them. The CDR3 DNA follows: TGTGCCAGCAGCCAAGATTTTGTAGGGCTCGATGAAAAACTGTTTTTT. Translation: CASSQDFVGLDEKLFF.

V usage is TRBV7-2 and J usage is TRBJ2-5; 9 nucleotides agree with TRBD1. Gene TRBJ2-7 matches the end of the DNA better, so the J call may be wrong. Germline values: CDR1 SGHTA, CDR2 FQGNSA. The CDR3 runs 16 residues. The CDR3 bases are TGTGCCAGCAGCCACCGACAGGGGGTTTTCTCCTACGAGCAGTACTTC. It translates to CASSHRQGVFSYEQYF.

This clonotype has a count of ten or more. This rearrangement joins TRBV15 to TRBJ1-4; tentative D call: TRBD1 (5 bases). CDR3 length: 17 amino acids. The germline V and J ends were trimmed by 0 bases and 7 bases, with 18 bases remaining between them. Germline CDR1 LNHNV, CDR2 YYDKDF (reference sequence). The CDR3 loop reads CATSREGVGGLGEKLFF. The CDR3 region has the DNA TGTGCCACCAGCAGAGAAGGGGTTGGGGGGTTGGGTGAAAAACTGTTTTTT. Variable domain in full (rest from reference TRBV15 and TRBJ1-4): DAMVIQNPRYQVTQFGKPVTLSCSQTLNHNVMYWYQQKSSQAPKLLFHYYDKDFNNEADTPDNFQSRRPNTSFCFLDIRSPGLGDTAMYLCATSREGVGGLGEKLFFGSGTQLSVL.

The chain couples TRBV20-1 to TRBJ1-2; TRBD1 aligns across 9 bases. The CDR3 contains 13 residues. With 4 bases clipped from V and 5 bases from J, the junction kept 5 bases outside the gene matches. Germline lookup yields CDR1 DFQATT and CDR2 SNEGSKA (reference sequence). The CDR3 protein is CSATRDREYGYTF. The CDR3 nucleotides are TGCAGTGCTACCCGGGACAGGGAATATGGCTACACCTTC.

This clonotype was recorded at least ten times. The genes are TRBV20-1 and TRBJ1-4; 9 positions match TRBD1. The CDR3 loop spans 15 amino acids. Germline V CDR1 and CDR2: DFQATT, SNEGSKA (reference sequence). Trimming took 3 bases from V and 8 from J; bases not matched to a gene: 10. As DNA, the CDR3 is TGCAGTGCTAGCGCCTGGGGACAGGGCGAGGAAAAACTGTTTTTT. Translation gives CSASAWGQGEEKLFF.

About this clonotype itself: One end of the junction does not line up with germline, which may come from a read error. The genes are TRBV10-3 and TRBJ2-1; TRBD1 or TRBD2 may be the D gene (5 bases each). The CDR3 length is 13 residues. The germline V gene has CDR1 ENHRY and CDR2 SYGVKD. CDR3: CAISESGGEERFF. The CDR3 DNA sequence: TGTGCCATCAGTGAGTCTGGGGGTGAAGAGCGGTTCTTC.

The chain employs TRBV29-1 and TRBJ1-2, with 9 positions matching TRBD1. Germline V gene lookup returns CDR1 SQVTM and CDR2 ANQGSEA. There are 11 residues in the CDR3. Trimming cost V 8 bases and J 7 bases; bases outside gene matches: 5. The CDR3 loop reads CSSQGAGGYTF. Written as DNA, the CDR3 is TGCAGCTCACAGGGGGCGGGTGGCTACACCTTC.

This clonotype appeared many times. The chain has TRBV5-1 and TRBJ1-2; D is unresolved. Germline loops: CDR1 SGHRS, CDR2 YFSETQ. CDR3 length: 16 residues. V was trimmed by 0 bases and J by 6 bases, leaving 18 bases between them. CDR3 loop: CASSLVLDGAKDGYTF. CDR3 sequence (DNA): TGCGCCAGCAGCTTGGTTCTGGACGGTGCTAAGGATGGCTACACCTTC.

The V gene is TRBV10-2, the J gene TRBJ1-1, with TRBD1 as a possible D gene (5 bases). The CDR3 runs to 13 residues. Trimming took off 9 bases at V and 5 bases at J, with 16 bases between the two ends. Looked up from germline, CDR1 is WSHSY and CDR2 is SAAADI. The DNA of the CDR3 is TGCGCCAGTTGGGCGGGGCGCGGGACTGAAGCTTTCTTT. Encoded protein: CASWAGRGTEAFF.

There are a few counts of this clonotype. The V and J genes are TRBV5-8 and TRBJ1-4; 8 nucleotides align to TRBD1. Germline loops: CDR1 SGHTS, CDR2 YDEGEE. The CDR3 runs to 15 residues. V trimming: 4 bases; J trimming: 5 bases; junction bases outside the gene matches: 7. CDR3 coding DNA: TGTGCCAGCAGCGACGGACAGGGCCAGAATGAAAAACTGTTTTTT. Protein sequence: CASSDGQGQNEKLFF.

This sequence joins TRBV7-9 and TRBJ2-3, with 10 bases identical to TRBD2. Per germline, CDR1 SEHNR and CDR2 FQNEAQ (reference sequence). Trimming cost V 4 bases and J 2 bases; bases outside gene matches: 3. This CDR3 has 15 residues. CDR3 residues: CASSSSGGLTDTQYF. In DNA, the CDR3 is TGTGCCAGCAGCTCTAGCGGGGGCCTCACAGATACGCAGTATTTT.

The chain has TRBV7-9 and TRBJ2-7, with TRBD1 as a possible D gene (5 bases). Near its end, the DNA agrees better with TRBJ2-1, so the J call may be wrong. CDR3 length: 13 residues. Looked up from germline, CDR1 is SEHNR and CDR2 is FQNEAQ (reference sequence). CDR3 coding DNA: TGTGCCAGCAGCTTGACAGTGGACGATGAGCAGTTCTTC. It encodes CASSLTVDDEQFF.

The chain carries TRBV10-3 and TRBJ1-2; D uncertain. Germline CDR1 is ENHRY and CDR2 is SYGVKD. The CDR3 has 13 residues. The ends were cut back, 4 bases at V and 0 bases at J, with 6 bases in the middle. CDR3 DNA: TGTGCCATCAGTGCGGATACTAACTATGGCTACACCTTC. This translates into CAISADTNYGYTF.

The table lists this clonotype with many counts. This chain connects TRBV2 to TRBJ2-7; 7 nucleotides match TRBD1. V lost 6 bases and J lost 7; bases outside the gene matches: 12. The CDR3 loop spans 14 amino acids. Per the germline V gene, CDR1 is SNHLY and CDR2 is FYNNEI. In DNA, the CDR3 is TGTGCCAGCAGGCCGGGACAGAGTACGGGGGAGCAGTACTTC. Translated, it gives CASRPGQSTGEQYF.

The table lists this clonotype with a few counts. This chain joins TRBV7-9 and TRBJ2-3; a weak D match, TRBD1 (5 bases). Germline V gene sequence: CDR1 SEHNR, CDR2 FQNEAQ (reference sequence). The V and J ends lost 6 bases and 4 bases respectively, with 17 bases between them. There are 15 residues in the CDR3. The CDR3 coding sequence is TGTGCCAGCAGGCATCAGGTTCAGGGTCCAGATACGCAGTATTTT. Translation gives CASRHQVQGPDTQYF.

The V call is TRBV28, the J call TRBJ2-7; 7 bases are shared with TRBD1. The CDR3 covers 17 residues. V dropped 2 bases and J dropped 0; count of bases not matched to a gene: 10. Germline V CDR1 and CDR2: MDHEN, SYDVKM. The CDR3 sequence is CASSLVVGTEVSYEQYF. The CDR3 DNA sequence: TGTGCCAGCAGTTTAGTGGTTGGGACAGAAGTCTCCTACGAGCAGTACTTC.

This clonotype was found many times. CDR3 in DNA: TGTGCCAGCTCCCGACCGCAGAGCTACGAGCAGTACTTC. Translated: CASSRPQSYEQYF. The V call is TRBV28, the J call TRBJ2-7; D remains unclear. V gave up 8 bases and J gave up 3 bases, with 14 bases separating them. The CDR3 is 13 amino acids. CDR1 and CDR2 from the germline V gene are MDHEN and SYDVKM.

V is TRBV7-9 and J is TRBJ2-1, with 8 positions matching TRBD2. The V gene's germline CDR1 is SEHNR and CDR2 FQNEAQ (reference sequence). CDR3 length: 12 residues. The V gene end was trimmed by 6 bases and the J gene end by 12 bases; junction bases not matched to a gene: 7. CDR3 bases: TGTGCCAGCAGGGAACCCGGGACTAGGCAGTTCTTC. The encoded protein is CASREPGTRQFF.

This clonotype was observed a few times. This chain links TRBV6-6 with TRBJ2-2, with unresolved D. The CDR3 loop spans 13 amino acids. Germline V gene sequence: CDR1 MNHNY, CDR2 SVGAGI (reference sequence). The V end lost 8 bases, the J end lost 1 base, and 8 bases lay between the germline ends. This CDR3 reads CASVRENTGELFF. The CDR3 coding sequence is TGTGCCAGCGTTAGGGAGAACACCGGGGAGCTGTTTTTT.

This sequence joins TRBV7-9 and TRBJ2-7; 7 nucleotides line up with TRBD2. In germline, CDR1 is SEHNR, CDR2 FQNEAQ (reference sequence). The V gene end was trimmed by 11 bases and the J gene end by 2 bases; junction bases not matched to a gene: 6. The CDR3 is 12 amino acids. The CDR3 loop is CAWAGGTYEQYF. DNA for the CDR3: TGTGCCTGGGCCGGGGGGACCTACGAGCAGTACTTC.

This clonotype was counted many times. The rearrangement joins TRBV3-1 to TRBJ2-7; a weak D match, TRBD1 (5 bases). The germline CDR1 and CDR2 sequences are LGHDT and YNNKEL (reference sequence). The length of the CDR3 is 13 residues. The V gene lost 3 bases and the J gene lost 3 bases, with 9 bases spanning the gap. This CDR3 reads CASSQGRDYEQYF. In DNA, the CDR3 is TGTGCCAGCAGCCAGGGCAGGGACTACGAGCAGTACTTC.

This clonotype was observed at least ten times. CDR3 sequence: CASSLTTRREETQYF. CDR3 nucleotides: TGCGCCAGCAGCCTTACGACGCGTCGGGAAGAGACCCAGTACTTC. V usage is TRBV5-1 and J usage is TRBJ2-5; D gene ambiguous. V lost 4 bases, J lost 3 bases, and 16 bases lay in between. The CDR3 has 15 amino acids. Germline CDR1 and CDR2: SGHRS and YFSETQ.

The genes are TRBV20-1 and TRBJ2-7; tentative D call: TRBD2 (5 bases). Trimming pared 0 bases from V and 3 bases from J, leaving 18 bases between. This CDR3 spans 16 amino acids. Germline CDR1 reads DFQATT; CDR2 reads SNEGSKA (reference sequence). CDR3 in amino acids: CSARDTDSGILYEQYF. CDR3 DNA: TGCAGTGCTAGAGATACAGACTCCGGGATTCTCTACGAGCAGTACTTC.